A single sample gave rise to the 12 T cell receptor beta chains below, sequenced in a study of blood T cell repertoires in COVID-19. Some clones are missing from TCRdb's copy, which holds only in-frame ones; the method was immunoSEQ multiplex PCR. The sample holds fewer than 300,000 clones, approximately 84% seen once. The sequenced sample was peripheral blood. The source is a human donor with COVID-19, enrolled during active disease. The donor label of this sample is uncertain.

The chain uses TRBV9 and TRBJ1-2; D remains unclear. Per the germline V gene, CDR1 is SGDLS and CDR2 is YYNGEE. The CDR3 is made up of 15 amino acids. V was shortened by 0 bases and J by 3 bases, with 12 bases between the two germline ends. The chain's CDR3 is CASSVVSNGDYGYTF. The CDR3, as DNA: TGTGCCAGCAGCGTAGTCTCAAACGGGGACTATGGCTACACCTTC.

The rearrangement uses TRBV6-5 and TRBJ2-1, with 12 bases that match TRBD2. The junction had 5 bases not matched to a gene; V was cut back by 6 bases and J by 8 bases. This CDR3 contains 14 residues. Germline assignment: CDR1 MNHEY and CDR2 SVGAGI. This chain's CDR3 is CASRRRLAGDEQFF. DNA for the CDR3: TGTGCCAGCAGGAGGAGACTAGCGGGAGATGAGCAGTTCTTC.

CDR3 DNA sequence: TGTGCCAGCAGCCAAGATGAGGTGACGGGGGGGGAGACCCAGTACTTC. Translated: CASSQDEVTGGETQYF. The chain combines TRBV3-1 (or the pseudogene TRBV3-2) with TRBJ2-5; 8 bases align to TRBD2. Germline V gives CDR1 LGHDT, CDR2 YNNKEL (reference sequence). The trim removed 0 bases at V and 5 bases at J, leaving 8 bases unmatched. The CDR3 is made up of 16 amino acids.

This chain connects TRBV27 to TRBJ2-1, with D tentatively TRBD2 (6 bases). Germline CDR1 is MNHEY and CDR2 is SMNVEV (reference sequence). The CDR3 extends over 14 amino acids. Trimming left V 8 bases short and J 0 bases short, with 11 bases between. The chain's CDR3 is CASRRGSSYNEQFF. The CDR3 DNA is TGTGCCAGCCGCCGGGGGAGCTCCTACAATGAGCAGTTCTTC.

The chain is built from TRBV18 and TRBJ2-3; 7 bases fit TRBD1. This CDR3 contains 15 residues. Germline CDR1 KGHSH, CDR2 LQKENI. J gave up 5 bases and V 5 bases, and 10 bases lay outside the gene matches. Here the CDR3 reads CASSSSQGEVDTQYF. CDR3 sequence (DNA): TGTGCCAGCTCATCTAGCCAGGGGGAAGTAGATACGCAGTATTTT.

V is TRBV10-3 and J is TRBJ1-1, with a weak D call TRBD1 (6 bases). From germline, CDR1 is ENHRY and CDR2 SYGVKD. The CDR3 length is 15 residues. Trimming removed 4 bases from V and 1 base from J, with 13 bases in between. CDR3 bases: TGTGCCATCAGTGGGGGCAGGGGCGCGAACACTGAAGCTTTCTTT. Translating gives CAISGGRGANTEAFF.

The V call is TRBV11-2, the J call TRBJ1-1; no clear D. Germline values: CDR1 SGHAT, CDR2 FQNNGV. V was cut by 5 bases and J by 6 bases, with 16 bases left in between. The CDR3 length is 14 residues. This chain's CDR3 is CASSLGLSSAEAFF. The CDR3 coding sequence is TGTGCCAGCAGCCTAGGTTTGTCGAGCGCTGAAGCTTTCTTT.

In DNA form, the CDR3 reads TGTGCCAGCAGCAGGGGACAGGGTGGCCTAGGAGAGCAGTACTTC. Protein: CASSRGQGGLGEQYF. The rearrangement joins TRBV7-2 to TRBJ2-7; 9 nucleotides align to TRBD1. The CDR3 is 15 amino acids. Germline CDR1 is SGHTA and CDR2 is FQGNSA. V was pared by 5 bases and J by 7 bases, with 12 bases of the junction left unmatched.

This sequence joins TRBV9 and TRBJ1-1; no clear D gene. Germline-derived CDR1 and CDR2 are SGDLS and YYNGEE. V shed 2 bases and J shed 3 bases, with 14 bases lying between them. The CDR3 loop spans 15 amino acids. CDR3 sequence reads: CASSVPSRGDTEAFF. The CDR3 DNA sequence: TGTGCCAGCAGCGTCCCCTCCCGGGGTGACACTGAAGCTTTCTTT.

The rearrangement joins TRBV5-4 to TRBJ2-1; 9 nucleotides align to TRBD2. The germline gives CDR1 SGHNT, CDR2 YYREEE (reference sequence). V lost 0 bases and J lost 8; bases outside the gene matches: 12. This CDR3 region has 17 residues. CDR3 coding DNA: TGTGCCAGCAGCTTGGGCCCGAGTAGCGGGAGTGGCCATGAGCAGTTCTTC. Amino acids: CASSLGPSSGSGHEQFF.

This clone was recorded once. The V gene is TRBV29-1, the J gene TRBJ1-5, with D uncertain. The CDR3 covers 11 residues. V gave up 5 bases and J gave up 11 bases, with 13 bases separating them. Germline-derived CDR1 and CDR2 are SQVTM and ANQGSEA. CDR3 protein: CSVWEGRAQHF. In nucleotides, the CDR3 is TGCAGCGTTTGGGAAGGGCGGGCCCAGCATTTT.

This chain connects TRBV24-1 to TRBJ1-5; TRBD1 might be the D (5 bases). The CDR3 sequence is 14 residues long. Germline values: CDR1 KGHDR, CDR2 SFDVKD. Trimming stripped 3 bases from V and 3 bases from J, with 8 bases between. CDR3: CATSDPGVNQPQHF. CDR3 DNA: TGTGCCACCAGTGATCCGGGGGTCAATCAGCCCCAGCATTTT.